The rows below give T cell receptor beta chains drawn from one sample of a study of CD8 T cells in ankylosing spondylitis. TCRdb reprocessed the 5' RACE reads with MiXCR, giving one entry per CDR3 protein. The data hold a few hundred thousand distinct CDR3 sequences, with approximately 20% observed a single time. The material sequenced was blood, either unsorted or a sorted T cell fraction (not recorded which). These receptors all come from a male donor with ankylosing spondylitis or in good health (not recorded which). Each CDR3 is given with its conserved first and last residue. The D gene is left open where the match is weak.

TRBV7-9,.,CASSPEPGQAYEQYF
TRBV11-2,TRBD2,CASSFLGGSTDTQYF
TRBV5-5,.,CASAWVATYEQYF
TRBV28,TRBD1,CASSPGQGTEQYF
TRBV11-2,.,CASSLYYVSTGKANEQFF
TRBV30,.,CAWRVGLGYTF
TRBV7-6,.,CASSFMGDEQYF
TRBV19,.,CASSMIIGANNEQFF
TRBV14,TRBD1,CASSHTQGEETQYF
TRBV6-1,TRBD2,CASSAGLAQNTGELFF
TRBV20-1,.,CSARDGTANYEQYF
TRBV12-3/TRBV12-4,.,CASSHGAGRQETQYF
TRBV7-9,TRBD1,CASSLDRNEQFF
TRBV12-3/TRBV12-4,.,CASSRGGIEQYF
TRBV7-9,TRBD1,CASSSGQEQGYEQYF
TRBV27,TRBD1,CASSLRGQGAYEQYF
TRBV7-9,TRBD1,CASSSPGQGTQETQYF
TRBV28,.,CATSRGQALTDTQYF
TRBV6-2/TRBV6-3,TRBD2,CASSYPPGTSYEQFF
TRBV15,TRBD1,CATSRAPTGTTAGELFF
TRBV18,TRBD1,CASSQGQTSYNEQFF
TRBV12-3/TRBV12-4,TRBD1,CASSFTGGADTQYF
TRBV4-1,TRBD2,CASSQDPSGRGAHNEQFF
TRBV7-9,TRBD1,CASSPRTGWTNEKLFF
TRBV24-1,TRBD1,CATRDRVQDTQYF
TRBV9,TRBD1,CASSPIRDSRTDTQYF
TRBV12-3/TRBV12-4,.,CASSLVVGGPNEQFF
TRBV6-1,.,CASTPGAEYEKLFF
TRBV29-1,.,CSGLQENTGELFF
TRBV6-1,TRBD2,CASSPSSGGHNEQFF
TRBV28,.,CASSFYPLGTSSDYEQYF
TRBV29-1,.,CSAEGGTPPYEQYF
TRBV18,TRBD1,CASSPGTGEGDTQYF
TRBV29-1,TRBD2,CSVAETTSGGTDTQYF
TRBV7-9,TRBD1,CASRPTGGPTTYEQYF
TRBV27,.,CASSSGSRQYF
TRBV29-1,.,CSVDGRSMNTEAFF
TRBV7-9,TRBD2,CASSPPGLAGEQFF
TRBV25-1,TRBD1,CASSEFQGAASYEQYF